One and the same sample provided the 26 T cell receptor beta chains below, sequenced in a study of OX40 agonist ivuxolimab in advanced cancers. TCRdb keeps only in-frame clones here, not all; method: immunoSEQ multiplex PCR. The table lists 95,000 to 100,000 clones, 93% of them singletons. The specimen was CD4+ or CD8+ T cells sorted from blood, collected in a trial of the OX40 agonist ivuxolimab. The receptor source for this set is an adult with an advanced solid tumor such as melanoma, head and neck, liver or kidney cancer.

The genes are TRBV27 and TRBJ1-5, with 7 bases fitting TRBD1. The CDR3 covers 15 residues. The V segment lost 8 bases and the J segment 10 bases; nucleotides outside the gene matches: 17. The germline V gene encodes CDR1 MNHEY and CDR2 SMNVEV (reference sequence). In DNA form, the CDR3 reads TGTGCCAGCTCTCCCGGGACAGCGGTGGGTCGACCCCAGCATTTT. Protein: CASSPGTAVGRPQHF.

This clone was seen once. V and J are TRBV9 and TRBJ2-1; 9 nucleotides line up with TRBD2. V lost 2 bases, J lost 3 bases, and 12 bases stayed unmatched. CDR1 and CDR2 (germline): SGDLS, YYNGEE. This CDR3 spans 18 amino acids. The CDR3 is CASSVTGLASQNYNEQFF. The DNA of the CDR3 is TGTGCCAGCAGCGTGACGGGACTAGCCTCCCAGAACTACAATGAGCAGTTCTTC.

This chain links TRBV6-1 with TRBJ2-7; the D is unclear. V was pared by 6 bases and J by 0 bases, with 9 bases between. CDR1 is MNHNS, CDR2 SASEGT, per germline. The CDR3 loop spans 13 amino acids. CDR3 region: CASSFQISYEQYV. The CDR3 coding sequence is TGTGCCAGCAGCTTCCAGATCTCCTACGAGCAGTACGTC.

This sequence joins TRBV30 and TRBJ1-5; D is unresolved. This CDR3 region has 15 residues. The germline V gene has CDR1 GTSNPN and CDR2 SVGIG (reference sequence). V lost 0 bases and J 4 bases, leaving 13 bases between the germline ends. The CDR3 nucleotides read TGTGCCTGGAGTGTAAGGACCGGTCTAAATCAGCCCCAGCATTTT. Translated, it gives CAWSVRTGLNQPQHF.

This chain joins TRBV10-3 and TRBJ1-4, with D tentatively TRBD1 (5 bases). CDR1 and CDR2 (germline): ENHRY, SYGVKD. Trimming took off 8 bases at V and 10 bases at J, with 11 bases between the two ends. The CDR3 spans 11 residues. The CDR3 region has the DNA TGTGCCATCGGAGGGGTGGGAAAACTGTTTTTT. Its translation: CAIGGVGKLFF.

The rearrangement links TRBV7-8 to TRBJ2-1; 10 bases map to TRBD2. With V trimmed by 1 base and J by 8 bases, 11 bases remained unmatched. The germline V gene has CDR1 SGHVS and CDR2 FQNEAQ. This CDR3 is built from 17 residues. CDR3 loop: CASSLELSALAGDEQFF. The CDR3, as DNA: TGTGCCAGCAGCTTAGAGCTGTCGGCTCTAGCGGGAGATGAGCAGTTCTTC.

This clone was found once. J is TRBJ2-6 and V is TRBV30, with a weak D call TRBD2 (5 bases). The CDR3 spans 13 residues. V lost 5 bases, J lost 2 bases, and 7 bases lay in between. Per germline, CDR1 GTSNPN and CDR2 SVGIG (reference sequence). The CDR3 here is CAWGRAGANVLTF. The CDR3 region has the DNA TGTGCCTGGGGGAGAGCTGGGGCCAACGTCCTGACTTTC.

The V and J genes are TRBV6-6 and TRBJ2-1; D gene unclear. Trimming shortened V by 5 bases and J by 6 bases, and 14 bases separated the two germline ends. The CDR3 contains 14 residues. Germline V CDR1 and CDR2: MNHNY, SVGAGI (reference sequence). The CDR3 DNA sequence: TGTGCCAGCAGTGGGTCAACGGTTATCAATGAGCAGTTCTTC. Amino acid sequence: CASSGSTVINEQFF.

CDR3 amino acids: CATRGTGGGLSNQPQHF. The DNA of the CDR3 is TGTGCCACCAGGGGGACAGGGGGCGGGTTAAGCAATCAGCCCCAGCATTTT. The chain combines TRBV15 with TRBJ1-5, with 12 bases lining up with TRBD1. V lost 6 bases and J lost 1; bases outside the gene matches: 7. The CDR3 sequence is 17 residues long. Germline V lookup: CDR1 LNHNV, CDR2 YYDKDF (reference sequence). Using reference TRBV15 and TRBJ1-5 for the parts outside the CDR3, the full variable domain is DAMVIQNPRYQVTQFGKPVTLSCSQTLNHNVMYWYQQKSSQAPKLLFHYYDKDFNNEADTPDNFQSRRPNTSFCFLDIRSPGLGDTAMYLCATRGTGGGLSNQPQHFGDGTRLSIL.

This clone was seen only once. The V call is TRBV9, the J call TRBJ2-5; TRBD2 matches at 8 bases. This CDR3 comprises 16 residues. Losses at the gene ends were 0 bases for V and 1 base for J; bases not matched to a gene: 5. The V gene's germline CDR1 is SGDLS and CDR2 YYNGEE. The CDR3 coding sequence is TGTGCCAGCAGCGTAGGCGGGGGGAGATCCCAAGAGACCCAGTACTTC. As protein: CASSVGGGRSQETQYF.

V and J are TRBV30 and TRBJ2-2, with 11 nucleotides matching TRBD2. V shed 5 bases and J 4 bases; nucleotides not matched to a gene: 9. The germline V gene has CDR1 GTSNPN and CDR2 SVGIG (reference sequence). This CDR3 is built from 16 residues. The CDR3 region has the DNA TGTGCCTGGGGACTAGCGGGTCTATATGGCACCGGGGAGCTGTTTTTT. Its protein is CAWGLAGLYGTGELFF.

In its sample, this clone was seen a few times. V and J are TRBV15 and TRBJ2-5; D remains ambiguous. Germline values: CDR1 LNHNV, CDR2 YYDKDF (reference sequence). The CDR3 length is 14 residues. V was clipped by 1 base and J by 3 bases, with 9 bases between them. For the CDR3, the DNA is TGTGCCACCAGCAGAGTACAGCCAGAAGAGACCCAGTACTTC. It is translated as CATSRVQPEETQYF.

This clone was observed once. J is TRBJ2-5 and V is TRBV5-1; D remains unclear. Germline V gene sequence: CDR1 SGHRS, CDR2 YFSETQ. V lost 0 bases and J lost 5, with 8 bases in between. The CDR3 has 13 residues. The CDR3 sequence: CASSLDGFETQYF. In DNA form, the CDR3 reads TGCGCCAGCAGCTTGGACGGGTTTGAGACCCAGTACTTC.

The gene calls are TRBV11-3 and TRBJ1-6; D gene unclear. Trimming removed 0 bases from V and 9 bases from J, with 6 bases in between. Per germline, CDR1 SGHNT and CDR2 YENEEA. The CDR3 is made up of 13 amino acids. CDR3: CASSLDISSPLHF. CDR3 bases: TGTGCCAGCAGCTTAGATATCAGTTCACCCCTCCACTTT.

V gene TRBV30 combines with J gene TRBJ2-2, with 10 bases aligning to TRBD1. The CDR3 is 15 residues long. CDR1 is GTSNPN, CDR2 SVGIG, per germline (reference sequence). Trimming took 5 bases from V and 4 from J; bases not matched to a gene: 7. The DNA of the CDR3 is TGTGCCTGGGGGGGACAGGGGCTTAGCACCGGGGAGCTGTTTTTT. Protein: CAWGGQGLSTGELFF.

This rearrangement joins TRBV9 to TRBJ2-1; D gene unclear. CDR3 length equals 14 residues. V was trimmed by 1 base and J by 5 bases, leaving 10 bases between them. Germline assignment: CDR1 SGDLS and CDR2 YYNGEE. Here the CDR3 reads CASSVPSGDNEQFF. DNA of the CDR3: TGTGCCAGCAGCGTACCTAGTGGAGACAATGAGCAGTTCTTC.

The gene calls are TRBV6-6 and TRBJ1-2; TRBD1 matches at 7 bases. This CDR3 spans 15 amino acids. V shed 7 bases and J 3 bases; nucleotides not matched to a gene: 11. Germline CDR1 and CDR2: MNHNY and SVGAGI (reference sequence). The DNA of the CDR3 is TGTGCCAGCACAGCGGGCCAGGGGGGGGACTATGGCTACACCTTC. This encodes CASTAGQGGDYGYTF.

The chain couples TRBV2 to TRBJ1-1, with D unclear. CDR1 and CDR2 from the germline V gene are SNHLY and FYNNEI. This CDR3 has 14 residues. The ends were cut back, 3 bases at V and 0 bases at J, with 8 bases in the middle. The CDR3 DNA reads TGTGCCAGCAGTGATAGATCTATGAACACTGAAGCTTTCTTT. Its protein is CASSDRSMNTEAFF.

The CDR3, as DNA: TGTGCCAGCACCCTAACCAGGGGATACACAGATACGCAGTATTTT. Protein: CASTLTRGYTDTQYF. The genes are TRBV5-4 and TRBJ2-3, with a possible D match to TRBD1 (6 bases). CDR3 length: 15 residues. Germline V gives CDR1 SGHNT, CDR2 YYREEE (reference sequence). Trimming stripped 6 bases from V and 2 bases from J, with 16 bases between.

This chain connects TRBV5-1 to TRBJ2-3; weak D call: TRBD2 (6 bases). The CDR3 totals 14 residues. V lost 3 bases and J lost 4, with 12 bases in between. Per the germline V gene, CDR1 is SGHRS and CDR2 is YFSETQ. The CDR3: CASSYGLNSDTQYF. The CDR3 DNA reads TGCGCCAGCAGCTATGGACTAAATTCAGATACGCAGTATTTT.

The chain joins TRBV7-9 to TRBJ2-1; 8 bases align to TRBD2. Germline assignment: CDR1 SEHNR and CDR2 FQNEAQ (reference sequence). CDR3 length equals 15 residues. Trimming removed 5 bases from V and 2 bases from J; junction bases left unmatched: 5. The CDR3 sequence is CASSLTSGTYNEQFF. The CDR3 DNA reads as TGTGCCAGCAGCCTTACTAGCGGAACCTACAATGAGCAGTTCTTC.

This clone was recorded a few times. The chain joins TRBV6-5 to TRBJ1-6; 7 positions agree with TRBD1. V was pared by 6 bases and J by 8 bases, with 7 bases of the junction left unmatched. The V gene's germline CDR1 is MNHEY and CDR2 SVGAGI. The CDR3 has 14 amino acids. CDR3 region: CASRAGTADSPLHF. Here the CDR3 DNA reads TGTGCCAGCAGGGCCGGGACAGCGGATTCACCCCTCCACTTT.

This chain uses TRBV4-1 with TRBJ1-5, with D uncertain. Trimming left V 0 bases short and J 2 bases short, with 11 bases between. This CDR3 is built from 16 residues. Germline V lookup: CDR1 MGHRA, CDR2 YSYEKL. As DNA, the CDR3 is TGCGCCAGCAGCCAAGACGGAGGGTTGGGCAATCAGCCCCAGCATTTT. Protein product: CASSQDGGLGNQPQHF.

The chain employs TRBV18 and TRBJ2-3; D is unclear. There are 11 residues in the CDR3. In germline, CDR1 is KGHSH, CDR2 LQKENI. V gave up 6 bases and J gave up 4 bases, with 5 bases separating them. The CDR3 here is CASSSADTQYF. CDR3 bases: TGTGCCAGCTCCTCGGCAGATACGCAGTATTTT.

This chain joins TRBV6-5 and TRBJ2-5, with TRBD2 matching 10 bases. V lost 0 bases to trimming and J lost 1 base; unmatched junction nucleotides: 2. Germline CDR1 and CDR2: MNHEY and SVGAGI. CDR3 size: 16 residues. The CDR3 DNA reads TGTGCCAGCAGTTACTCGTTAGCGGGGGGCCAAGAGACCCAGTACTTC. Translated, it gives CASSYSLAGGQETQYF.

This chain connects TRBV4-1 to TRBJ2-4; a weak D match, TRBD1 (5 bases). This CDR3 is 16 amino acids long. CDR1 and CDR2 (germline): MGHRA, YSYEKL. Trimming removed 0 bases at V and 3 bases at J, with 12 bases between. CDR3 coding DNA: TGCGCCAGCAGCCAAGAGGCAGGGCGAGTCAAAAACATTCAGTACTTC. This encodes CASSQEAGRVKNIQYF.